Detailed here is one TCR beta chain. Its antigen remains undetermined. Per-base qualities were not stored, and no clone one base away is much larger. These data originate in a study of OX40 agonist ivuxolimab in advanced cancers. For the study in its entirety: The costimulatory receptor OX40 (CD134) was targeted by ivuxolimab, a fully human IgG2 agonistic monoclonal antibody. Three dose-escalation patients achieved partial responses, one with hepatocellular carcinoma and two with cutaneous melanoma. Of the roughly 51 patients in dose escalation, 19 had hepatocellular carcinoma, about 15 had melanoma, 9 had renal cell carcinoma and 9 had head and neck cancer. A male proportion of around 81% and a mean age of 60 years, ranging from 23 to 79, were recorded for the dose-escalation cohort. The paper reports the monotherapy dose-escalation portion (N of about 50 patients) of the phase I ivuxolimab trial. Patients were allowed to have had prior anti-PD-1, anti-PD-L1 or anti-CTLA-4 therapy, and roughly 40% of the dose-escalation patients had previously received checkpoint inhibitors. Intravenous ivuxolimab was administered to patients every 2 weeks at six dose levels: 0.01, 0.1, 0.3, 1.5, 3 and 10 mg/kg. The point of sequencing TCRbeta in the periphery was to test whether ivuxolimab changed TCR sequence diversity and drove clonal T-cell expansion.

Results and caveats for the whole study, not just this receptor: The antigen specificity of the peripheral T cells that underwent clonal expansion was not determined. At doses of 0.1 to 3.0 mg/kg, clonal expansion of both CD4+ and CD8+ T cells in blood was seen between baseline and week 6. Partial responders in the 0.1-3.0 mg/kg groups had among the lowest normalized peripheral clonal expansion, especially among CD8+ T cells. Low levels of normalized T-cell clonal expansion were also seen in some nonresponding patients. After ivuxolimab, CD8+ T cells had more expanded clones than CD4+ T cells on average.

Patients with a history of autoimmune disease or receiving systemic immunosuppression were excluded from the trial. In every dose cohort, peripheral blood was drawn for TCR sequencing at baseline, cycle 4 day 1, and cycle 7 day 1. Samples were obtained from an open-label, multicenter, first-in-human phase I dose-escalation trial of ivuxolimab. Adults with locally advanced or metastatic head and neck squamous cell, hepatocellular, melanoma or renal cell carcinoma were enrolled in the trial. Before TCR sequencing, CD4+ T cells and CD8+ T cells from peripheral blood were sorted into separate populations. Genomic DNA was isolated from the sorted cells so that the TCRbeta CDR3 region could be sequenced. The immunoSEQ Assay was used to sequence the TCRbeta CDR3 regions. TCRdb mirrors the immuneACCESS table, restricted to in-frame sequences. Some clones are absent from its copies; in checked studies, under half trace to an unresolved V gene, and the reason for the others is unknown. Recorded for this sample are around 46,000 clones; around 77% of them occurred a single time. The ten largest clones capture 2.6% of the sample.

There are 13 amino acids in the CDR3, from cysteine to phenylalanine inclusive. Of the read, only the CDR3 DNA is kept; its 39 bases are in frame from base 1. Looking up the germline V gene yields CDR1 SGHTA and CDR2 FQGNSA. V is shortened by 9 bases, J by 1 base, and the region joining them spans 10 bases. Sequences were derived from CD4+ or CD8+ T cells sorted from blood, sampled in a trial of the OX40 agonist ivuxolimab. The V gene is TRBV7-2 and the J gene is TRBJ1-5, with no D gene named confidently. The source of this sequence is an adult with an advanced solid tumor such as melanoma, head and neck, liver or kidney cancer. The CDR3 reads CASPQFSNQPQHF. The nucleotide sequence is given as TGTGCCAGTCCTCAGTTCAGCAATCAGCCCCAGCATTTT.